The clone carrying this T cell receptor beta chain was seen only a few times. This CDR3 comprises 14 residues. In germline, CDR1 is MNHNS, CDR2 SASEGT. V lost 7 bases, J lost 0 bases, and 12 bases lay in between. Each CDR3 protein gets one entry after TCRdb re-called the RT-PCR reads with MiXCR. Of hundreds of thousands of distinct CDR3 sequences listed, 11% to 15% were seen once; the top ten hold 3.6%. This chain links TRBV6-1 with TRBJ2-5; D assignment may be TRBD1 or TRBD2 (5 bases each). The source material was memory CD4+ T cells from blood. The TCR was taken from a female donor in good health, serving as a healthy control. The CDR3 is CASKAGSNQETQYF. The DNA for the CDR3 is TGTGCCAGCAAGGCAGGGAGCAACCAAGAGACCCAGTACTTC.